This entry lists 21 T cell receptor beta chains sequenced from one sample in a study of blood T cell repertoires in COVID-19. Assay: immunoSEQ multiplex PCR; the TCRdb copy retains only in-frame clones and omits some. This table holds 150,000 to 200,000 clones, 80% found once. Material for sequencing was PBMCs or T cells enriched from blood (not recorded which). The receptors were gathered from a man between 35 and 55 years old who had recovered from COVID-19.

This clone was counted a few times. The rearrangement joins TRBV13 to TRBJ1-6, with a weak D call TRBD1 (5 bases). V lost 2 bases to trimming and J lost 7 bases, with 9 bases between them. Germline V gives CDR1 PRHDT, CDR2 FYEKMQ (reference sequence). There are 14 residues in the CDR3. CDR3 sequence: CASSLSGGNSPLHF. Here the CDR3 DNA reads TGTGCCAGCAGCTTATCTGGGGGGAATTCACCCCTCCACTTT. Full variable domain (remainder filled in from reference TRBV13 and TRBJ1-6): AAGVIQSPRHLIKEKRETATLKCYPIPRHDTVYWYQQGPGQDPQFLISFYEKMQSDKGSIPDRFSAQQFSDYHSELNMSSLELGDSALYFCASSLSGGNSPLHFGNGTRLTVT.

V usage is TRBV5-4 and J usage is TRBJ2-3, with TRBD2 matching over 8 bases. This CDR3 region has 14 residues. Germline V gene data show CDR1 as SGHNT and CDR2 as YYREEE (reference sequence). The junction had 2 bases not matched to a gene; V was cut back by 2 bases and J by 3 bases. The CDR3 DNA follows: TGTGCCAGCAGCTTACAGCGGGAGACAGATACGCAGTATTTT. This gives the protein CASSLQRETDTQYF.

The J gene is TRBJ1-2, the V gene TRBV10-2, with 11 bases aligning to TRBD1. The CDR3 is 16 amino acids. The junction had 10 bases not matched to a gene; V was cut back by 2 bases and J by 8 bases. Germline V gene sequence: CDR1 WSHSY, CDR2 SAAADI. CDR3 region: CASSELGTGGVGGYTF. CDR3 DNA: TGCGCCAGCAGTGAGCTCGGGACAGGGGGAGTAGGGGGCTACACCTTC.

This sequence joins TRBV6-5 and TRBJ1-5; no clear D. CDR3 length equals 14 residues. The V gene's germline CDR1 is MNHEY and CDR2 SVGAGI. Trimming stripped 5 bases from V and 4 bases from J, with 12 bases between. Here the CDR3 reads CASSPHQSNQPQHF. DNA for the CDR3: TGTGCCAGCAGTCCCCACCAGTCGAATCAGCCCCAGCATTTT.

The chain has TRBV5-8 and TRBJ1-5; 7 bases align to TRBD1. The CDR3 contains 15 residues. From germline, CDR1 is SGHTS and CDR2 YDEGEE. V shed 0 bases, J shed 8 bases, and the junction held 8 bases outside the gene matches. CDR3 residues: CASSLEVQGFEPQHF. CDR3 DNA sequence: TGTGCCAGCAGCTTGGAGGTACAGGGGTTCGAGCCCCAGCATTTT.

The genes are TRBV30 and TRBJ2-3, with D perhaps TRBD2 (5 bases). Germline-derived CDR1 and CDR2 are GTSNPN and SVGIG (reference sequence). CDR3 length: 13 residues. V lost 6 bases and J 5 bases, leaving 15 bases between the germline ends. The CDR3 here is CACPAAGRDTQYF. Here the CDR3 DNA reads TGTGCCTGCCCAGCGGCAGGCAGAGATACGCAGTATTTT.

The chain joins TRBV4-1 to TRBJ2-1; 15 bases line up with TRBD2. Germline CDR1 reads MGHRA; CDR2 reads YSYEKL. V trimming: 3 bases; J trimming: 0 bases; junction bases outside the gene matches: 9. The CDR3 runs 20 residues. As DNA, the CDR3 is TGCGCCAGCAGCCACCGCCGCGGACTAGCGGGGGGGACCTCCTACAATGAGCAGTTCTTC. It yields the protein CASSHRRGLAGGTSYNEQFF.

This chain links TRBV5-1 with TRBJ2-7, with TRBD2 matching 9 bases. Germline values: CDR1 SGHRS, CDR2 YFSETQ. The CDR3 runs to 15 residues. The V segment lost 0 bases and the J segment 2 bases; nucleotides outside the gene matches: 3. DNA for the CDR3: TGCGCCAGCAGCTTGGTGCTAGCGGGGCCCTACGAGCAGTACTTC. It yields the protein CASSLVLAGPYEQYF.

This clone was counted a single time. The gene calls are TRBV4-1 and TRBJ2-5; D perhaps matches TRBD1 (6 bases). There are 15 residues in the CDR3. V was clipped by 3 bases and J by 1 base, with 12 bases between them. CDR1 and CDR2 from the germline V gene are MGHRA and YSYEKL. CDR3 nucleotide sequence: TGCGCCAGCAGCCAGGGGGCTACCCTCCAAGAGACCCAGTACTTC. It codes for CASSQGATLQETQYF.

In its sample, this clone was seen once. The CDR3 coding sequence is TGTGCCAGCAGCCACCAGACCGGAGGGGGGGCTCCAGATACGCAGTATTTT. This encodes CASSHQTGGGAPDTQYF. This chain connects TRBV4-2 to TRBJ2-3; D is possibly TRBD2 (7 bases). The CDR3 extends over 17 amino acids. CDR1 and CDR2 (germline): LGHNA, YNFKEQ. With 3 bases removed from V and 4 bases from J, the gap between germline ends came to 20 bases.

The chain uses TRBV7-3 and TRBJ1-6, with D hard to call. V lost 2 bases to trimming and J lost 8 bases, with 7 bases between them. CDR1 SGHTA and CDR2 FQGTGA come from the germline V gene. The CDR3 spans 13 residues. The CDR3 nucleotides are TGTGCCAGCAGCTTAGTCACGGATTCACCCCTCCACTTT. It is translated as CASSLVTDSPLHF. Full variable domain (outside the CDR3, taken from reference TRBV7-3 and TRBJ1-6): GAGVSQTPSNKVTEKGKYVELRCDPISGHTALYWYRQSLGQGPEFLIYFQGTGAADDSGLPNDRFFAVRPEGSVSTLKIQRTERGDSAVYLCASSLVTDSPLHFGNGTRLTVT.

The chain combines TRBV24-1 with TRBJ2-3, with D possibly TRBD2 on 6 matching bases. V was trimmed by 0 bases and J by 5 bases, leaving 11 bases between them. The CDR3 runs 15 residues. CDR1 is KGHDR, CDR2 SFDVKD, per germline. This CDR3 is CATSDLGGGGDTQYF. The CDR3 bases are TGTGCCACCAGTGATTTGGGGGGAGGCGGAGATACGCAGTATTTT.

The rearrangement uses TRBV5-1 and TRBJ2-5, with D possibly matching TRBD2 (5 bases). The V gene's germline CDR1 is SGHRS and CDR2 YFSETQ. This CDR3 spans 15 amino acids. V lost 6 bases to trimming and J lost 4 bases, with 19 bases between them. CDR3 in DNA: TGCGCCAGCACCCAGCTTGGAGCGGTCCGAGAGACCCAGTACTTC. Translating gives CASTQLGAVRETQYF.

Concerning this clone: This may be a read error, as it is one base from a much larger clone. V gene TRBV27 combines with J gene TRBJ1-5, with 9 nucleotides matching TRBD1. After removal of 5 bases from V and 5 bases from J, the junction contained 1 base not matched to a gene. The germline gives CDR1 MNHEY, CDR2 SMNVEV (reference sequence). The CDR3 is 13 residues long. Here the CDR3 reads CASSGDRDQPQHF. The CDR3 coding sequence is TGTGCCAGCAGTGGGGACAGGGATCAGCCCCAGCATTTT.

The V gene is TRBV24-1, the J gene TRBJ1-2; 11 bases are shared with TRBD1. V was clipped by 4 bases and J by 4 bases; unmatched bases: 10. This CDR3 spans 17 amino acids. From germline, CDR1 is KGHDR and CDR2 SFDVKD. CDR3 sequence: CATSEAGQGAVGYGYTF. The CDR3 nucleotides are TGTGCCACCAGTGAAGCAGGACAGGGGGCCGTAGGCTATGGCTACACCTTC.

The chain is built from TRBV6-5 and TRBJ1-5, with D perhaps matching TRBD1 (5 bases). Trimming removed 8 bases from V and 3 bases from J, with 17 bases in between. In germline, CDR1 is MNHEY, CDR2 SVGAGI. The length of the CDR3 is 15 residues. CDR3 residues: CASGNRHDANQPQHF. The CDR3 DNA sequence: TGTGCCAGCGGGAACAGGCACGACGCCAATCAGCCCCAGCATTTT.

This clone occurred once. J is TRBJ1-5 and V is TRBV6-5; D unclear. The CDR3 has 14 residues. Trimming stripped 6 bases from V and 9 bases from J, with 18 bases between. Looked up from germline, CDR1 is MNHEY and CDR2 is SVGAGI. CDR3 residues: CASRIGSGFWPQHF. CDR3 DNA: TGTGCCAGCAGGATCGGGTCTGGATTTTGGCCCCAGCATTTT.

The rearrangement joins TRBV10-3 to TRBJ2-1; TRBD1 matches at 9 bases. The ends lost 8 bases at V and 4 bases at J; junction bases unmatched: 6. CDR1 is ENHRY and CDR2 is SYGVKD in the germline V gene. CDR3 length: 14 residues. The CDR3, as DNA: TGTGCCATCGGTAAACAGGGGGCTTACAATGAGCAGTTCTTC. Residues: CAIGKQGAYNEQFF.

This clone was seen a single time. The identical CDR3 is also encoded by other nucleotide sequences in the sample. The chain joins TRBV5-4 to TRBJ2-7; D is ambiguous. CDR1 and CDR2 (germline): SGHNT, YYREEE (reference sequence). Trimming pared 3 bases from V and 1 base from J, leaving 8 bases between. The CDR3 extends over 13 amino acids. The chain's CDR3 is CASSSGRSYEQYF. CDR3 DNA sequence: TGTGCCAGCAGCTCCGGCAGGTCCTACGAGCAGTACTTC.

V gene TRBV5-6 combines with J gene TRBJ2-3; D call uncertain. CDR1 SGHDT and CDR2 YYEEEE come from the germline V gene. CDR3 length: 12 amino acids. V was shortened by 2 bases and J by 6 bases, with 7 bases between the two germline ends. CDR3 in amino acids: CASSFNRDTQYF. The CDR3 DNA sequence: TGTGCCAGCAGCTTTAATCGGGATACGCAGTATTTT.

The V gene is TRBV10-3, the J gene TRBJ2-2; the match to TRBD1 covers 11 bases. This CDR3 has 15 residues. Trimming at V came to 3 bases and at J to 6 bases, leaving 3 bases not matched to a gene. Germline V gene lookup returns CDR1 ENHRY and CDR2 SYGVKD. The CDR3: CAISDQGQGAGELFF. In DNA form, the CDR3 reads TGTGCCATCAGTGACCAGGGACAGGGGGCCGGGGAGCTGTTTTTT.